This paragraph covers one T cell receptor beta chain sequence. Antigen specificity is unknown. At one end the junction does not follow the germline gene, possibly because of a read error. PCR employed 60 Vbeta and 13 Jbeta primers. Clones were sequenced by immunoSEQ multiplex PCR, and TCRdb holds only the in-frame ones, with some missing. Of 170,000 or so clones in the sample, approximately 80% were seen once. This CDR3 has 14 amino acids. CDR1 is SGHTA and CDR2 is FQGNSA in the germline V gene. The sample comes from a study of cytomegalovirus exposure and HLA in healthy donors. Study-level points and caveats: Later analysis showed TCR association rates varying by HLA locus, highest for DRB1 and lowest for HLA-C. An analysis done earlier found most TCR beta V segments productive about 90% or about 30% of the time.

This receptor was obtained from a woman in her 30s in good health and CMV-seronegative. V gene TRBV7-2 combines with J gene TRBJ1-2; 7 bases map to TRBD1. Sequenced: PBMCs. The CDR3 is CASSRGGTVYGYPF. The CDR3 nucleotides read TGTGCCAGCAGCAGAGGGGGGACAGTCTATGGCTACCCCTTC. The full variable domain, in which reference TRBV7-2 and TRBJ1-2 provide the parts outside the CDR3, is GAGVSQSPSNKVTEKGKDVELRCDPISGHTALYWYRQSLGQGLEFLIYFQGNSAPDKSGLPSDRFSAERTGGSVSTLTIQRTQQEDSAVYLCASSRGGTVYGYPFGSGTRLTVV.